Shown below are 2 T cell receptor beta chains from a single sample sequenced in a study of T cells in Graves' hyperthyroidism and ophthalmopathy (dated by TCRdb to about 2019). Library preparation was by multiplex PCR. These reads were obtained on an Illumina HiSeq 2000. The TCR beta CDR3 regions were amplified from RNA transcripts. For the first round of RT-PCR on the TCR CDR3, the HTBI primer set was used together with the Qiagen OneStep RT-PCR kit. The raw public data were reprocessed by TCRdb itself: fastp quality trimming at Q25, MiXCR clonotype calling, in-frame beta chains only. For every CDR3 protein sequence, its rows merge into one entry that carries the most common genes and DNA. This sample lists roughly 380,000 distinct CDR3 sequences; approximately 15% were detected once. The biggest ten clones account for about 20% of the sample. The specimen was blood. These receptors were collected from a man under 40 with Graves' hyperthyroidism that later progressed to Graves' ophthalmopathy.

Many counts were recorded for this clonotype. V and J are TRBV11-3 and TRBJ1-1; 9 bases fit TRBD1. The trim removed 6 bases at V and 4 bases at J, leaving 6 bases unmatched. This CDR3 contains 14 residues. CDR1 and CDR2 from the germline V gene are SGHNT and YENEEA. CDR3 sequence (DNA): TGTGCCAGCAGTCGGACAGGGGCGACCACTGAAGCTTTCTTT. Residues: CASSRTGATTEAFF.

In this sample, this clonotype turned up many times. The gene calls are TRBV7-2 and TRBJ2-2, with 10 bases lining up with TRBD2. The trim removed 2 bases at V and 0 bases at J, leaving 6 bases unmatched. This CDR3 contains 18 residues. Germline V gives CDR1 SGHTA, CDR2 FQGNSA. The CDR3 is CASSLRLAGASNTGELFF. CDR3 DNA sequence: TGTGCCAGCAGCTTAAGGCTAGCGGGGGCCTCGAACACCGGGGAGCTGTTTTTT. The complete variable domain, with remaining parts taken from reference TRBV7-2 and TRBJ2-2, reads GAGVSQSPSNKVTEKGKDVELRCDPISGHTALYWYRQSLGQGLEFLIYFQGNSAPDKSGLPSDRFSAERTGGSVSTLTIQRTQQEDSAVYLCASSLRLAGASNTGELFFGEGSRLTVL.